A single sample gave rise to the 27 T cell receptor beta chains below, sequenced in a study of CD8 T cells in Susac syndrome. The RNA input was 0.5 to 1 ug, and it was reverse transcribed with random hexamers. Via MiXCR, TCRdb re-called the immunoSEQ multiplex PCR reads, giving one row per CDR3 protein. The table includes some 26,000 distinct CDR3 sequences, 93% detected once. Sequencing was done on a sample of CD8+ T cells from PBMCs. All receptors come from a human donor with Susac syndrome.

CDR3 DNA sequence: TGTGCCAGTACCCCCCTAGGGGTTGGATCCGCTGGGGCCAACGTCCTGACTTTC. Amino acid sequence: CASTPLGVGSAGANVLTF. The chain carries TRBV19 and TRBJ2-6; TRBD1 might be the D (5 bases). This CDR3 comprises 18 residues. Germline CDR1 and CDR2: LNHDA and SQIVND (reference sequence). The V end lost 7 bases, the J end lost 2 bases, and 21 bases lay between the germline ends.

The chain employs TRBV3-1 and TRBJ2-4, with 7 bases that match TRBD2. This CDR3 has 21 amino acids. V was pared by 0 bases and J by 0 bases, with 17 bases of the junction left unmatched. Germline V gene lookup returns CDR1 LGHDT and CDR2 YNNKEL (reference sequence). CDR3 coding DNA: TGTGCCAGCAGCCAAGACTTGGGGAGGGAACAGCCACGCTTAGCCAAAAACATTCAGTACTTC. Protein sequence: CASSQDLGREQPRLAKNIQYF.

V is TRBV25-1 and J is TRBJ1-2; D unresolved. Germline assignment: CDR1 MGHDK and CDR2 SYGVNS. Trimming pared 5 bases from V and 0 bases from J, leaving 10 bases between. This CDR3 is 14 amino acids long. The CDR3 here is CASSLGSTNYGYTF. In nucleotides, the CDR3 is TGTGCCAGCAGTCTGGGATCGACTAACTATGGCTACACCTTC.

The chain has TRBV7-9 and TRBJ2-7, with 7 bases aligning to TRBD1. Losses at the gene ends were 4 bases for V and 9 bases for J; bases not matched to a gene: 15. The CDR3 length is 15 residues. The germline V gene has CDR1 SEHNR and CDR2 FQNEAQ (reference sequence). The CDR3 spells CASSSTGQAVDGQYF. The DNA for the CDR3 is TGTGCCAGCAGCTCCACCGGACAGGCCGTCGACGGGCAGTACTTC.

This clonotype appeared a single time. The chain carries TRBV20-1 and TRBJ2-3; TRBD1 might be the D (6 bases). The CDR3 runs 16 residues. V lost 2 bases and J 1 base, leaving 16 bases between the germline ends. In germline, CDR1 is DFQATT, CDR2 SNEGSKA (reference sequence). The CDR3 DNA sequence: TGCAGTGCTAGACCAGCCGGGACATCACGCACAGATACGCAGTATTTT. As protein: CSARPAGTSRTDTQYF.

This chain links TRBV11-2 with TRBJ2-3; D may match TRBD1 or TRBD2 (5 bases each). Trimming removed 1 base at V and 2 bases at J, with 13 bases between. The CDR3 spans 16 residues. Germline lookup yields CDR1 SGHAT and CDR2 FQNNGV. The CDR3 DNA sequence: TGTGCCAGCAGCTTAGTTTTCGGGGCGTCCACAGATACGCAGTATTTT. Protein: CASSLVFGASTDTQYF.

The rearrangement links TRBV13 to TRBJ1-1; 7 bases align to TRBD1. The trim removed 5 bases at V and 4 bases at J, leaving 7 bases unmatched. This CDR3 has 14 amino acids. Germline V gives CDR1 PRHDT, CDR2 FYEKMQ (reference sequence). DNA for the CDR3: TGTGCCAGCAGCCAGAACTCAGGGGGCACTGAAGCTTTCTTT. Its protein product is CASSQNSGGTEAFF. Full variable domain (remainder filled in from reference TRBV13 and TRBJ1-1): AAGVIQSPRHLIKEKRETATLKCYPIPRHDTVYWYQQGPGQDPQFLISFYEKMQSDKGSIPDRFSAQQFSDYHSELNMSSLELGDSALYFCASSQNSGGTEAFFGQGTRLTVV.

This clonotype was seen only once. The chain uses TRBV6-1 and TRBJ1-2, with D perhaps TRBD1 (6 bases). Trimming pared 6 bases from V and 3 bases from J, leaving 20 bases between. CDR3 length: 16 residues. The germline gives CDR1 MNHNS, CDR2 SASEGT. In DNA form, the CDR3 reads TGTGCCAGCAGCCCCCAGGGGCCGGGAGAGCACTATGGCTACACCTTC. Translation: CASSPQGPGEHYGYTF.

The CDR3 nucleotides read TGTGCCAGCATCCGGGGTTACGGGGCCCTCCACTTT. Protein sequence: CASIRGYGALHF. This sequence joins TRBV28 and TRBJ1-6; D is unresolved. Germline CDR1 and CDR2: MDHEN and SYDVKM. V was clipped by 7 bases and J by 14 bases, with 15 bases between them. The CDR3 sequence is 12 residues long.

The chain joins TRBV28 to TRBJ2-7; D remains unclear. The ends were cut back, 3 bases at V and 3 bases at J, with 6 bases in the middle. Germline CDR1 is MDHEN and CDR2 is SYDVKM. The CDR3 contains 12 residues. For the CDR3, the DNA is TGTGCCAGCAGTTTCGAGCGCTACGAGCAGTACTTC. It specifies CASSFERYEQYF.

The chain employs TRBV28 and TRBJ2-5; unclear D gene. The germline V gene has CDR1 MDHEN and CDR2 SYDVKM. The CDR3 sequence is 15 residues long. V lost 6 bases, J lost 5 bases, and 19 bases lay in between. The DNA of the CDR3 is TGTGCCAGCAGGAATGCGGACCTCTCCGGGGAGACCCAGTACTTC. Translated: CASRNADLSGETQYF.

This rearrangement joins TRBV7-9 to TRBJ2-5, with D hard to call. This CDR3 has 13 amino acids. Trimming took off 1 base at V and 0 bases at J, with 3 bases between the two ends. Germline CDR1 is SEHNR and CDR2 is FQNEAQ (reference sequence). Here the CDR3 reads CASSLEYQETQYF. CDR3 DNA: TGTGCCAGCAGCTTAGAATACCAAGAGACCCAGTACTTC.

The rearrangement links TRBV7-9 to TRBJ2-3, with a weak D call TRBD2 (5 bases). This CDR3 is built from 15 residues. The germline V gene encodes CDR1 SEHNR and CDR2 FQNEAQ (reference sequence). Trimming pared 0 bases from V and 5 bases from J, leaving 12 bases between. The CDR3 coding sequence is TGTGCCAGCAGCTTAGCGGGTAGCGCAGGAGATACGCAGTATTTT. Protein: CASSLAGSAGDTQYF. The full variable domain, in which reference TRBV7-9 and TRBJ2-3 provide the parts outside the CDR3, is DTGVSQNPRHKITKRGQNVTFRCDPISEHNRLYWYRQTLGQGPEFLTYFQNEAQLEKSRLLSDRFSAERPKGSFSTLEIQRTEQGDSAMYLCASSLAGSAGDTQYFGPGTRLTVL.

The chain is built from TRBV28 and TRBJ2-5; D assignment may be TRBD1 or TRBD2 (5 bases each). Germline CDR1 MDHEN, CDR2 SYDVKM. V was clipped by 7 bases and J by 1 base, with 13 bases between them. The CDR3 sequence is 14 residues long. The CDR3 region is CASNPRDPQETQYF. The CDR3 DNA reads TGTGCCAGCAACCCCCGGGACCCCCAAGAGACCCAGTACTTC.

The rearrangement uses TRBV7-2 and TRBJ1-5; D ambiguous. The CDR3 extends over 17 amino acids. From germline, CDR1 is SGHTA and CDR2 FQGNSA. V shed 5 bases and J shed 3 bases, with 20 bases lying between them. The CDR3 reads CASSPRGSTNYNQPQHF. DNA for the CDR3: TGTGCCAGCAGCCCGCGGGGATCCACCAACTACAATCAGCCCCAGCATTTT.

The V gene is TRBV27, the J gene TRBJ1-2; 8 bases are a match to TRBD1. This CDR3 has 14 residues. Germline V gene data show CDR1 as MNHEY and CDR2 as SMNVEV (reference sequence). Losses at the gene ends were 5 bases for V and 4 bases for J; bases not matched to a gene: 6. The CDR3 nucleotides are TGTGCCAGCAGTATCACTGGACAGGGCTATGGCTACACCTTC. This codes for CASSITGQGYGYTF.

This chain links TRBV12-3 or TRBV12-4 with TRBJ1-1; D not resolved. Trimming cost V 4 bases and J 4 bases, with 7 bases left between them. The CDR3 consists of 12 residues. CDR3 nucleotides: TGTGCCAGCAGTTACTTTGGCACTGAAGCTTTCTTT. This encodes CASSYFGTEAFF.

This clonotype was observed a single time. The chain carries TRBV27 and TRBJ1-2; possible D gene TRBD1, 6 bases. CDR3 length: 18 amino acids. Germline-derived CDR1 and CDR2 are MNHEY and SMNVEV (reference sequence). Trimming shortened V by 4 bases and J by 0 bases, and 21 bases separated the two germline ends. CDR3 region: CASSSQTGAPLANYGYTF. The CDR3 DNA reads TGTGCCAGCAGTTCCCAGACAGGAGCGCCGTTAGCTAACTATGGCTACACCTTC.

The gene calls are TRBV28 and TRBJ2-2; 7 positions agree with TRBD1. CDR3 length: 15 amino acids. The V and J ends lost 6 bases and 4 bases, in that order; junction bases with no gene match: 8. Per the germline V gene, CDR1 is MDHEN and CDR2 is SYDVKM. The CDR3 is CASSCRGLVTGELFF. The CDR3 nucleotides are TGTGCCAGCAGCTGTAGGGGGCTGGTCACCGGGGAGCTGTTTTTT. Combining the CDR3 with reference TRBV28 and TRBJ2-2 gives the whole variable domain DVKVTQSSRYLVKRTGEKVFLECVQDMDHENMFWYRQDPGLGLRLIYFSYDVKMKEKGDIPEGYSVSREKKERFSLILESASTNQTSMYLCASSCRGLVTGELFFGEGSRLTVL.

The chain combines TRBV28 with TRBJ1-4; the match to TRBD1 covers 9 bases. CDR3 length: 14 amino acids. Germline-derived CDR1 and CDR2 are MDHEN and SYDVKM. V lost 5 bases and J lost 7; bases outside the gene matches: 5. The CDR3 is CASSRTGAFEKLFF. DNA for the CDR3: TGTGCCAGCAGTCGGACAGGGGCGTTTGAAAAACTGTTTTTT.

The J gene is TRBJ2-5, the V gene TRBV4-2, with 14 bases that match TRBD2. The CDR3 runs 15 residues. With 4 bases clipped from V and 5 bases from J, the junction kept 3 bases outside the gene matches. CDR1 is LGHNA and CDR2 is YNFKEQ in the germline V gene. The CDR3 is CASSPTSGGAETQYF. The CDR3 DNA follows: TGTGCCAGCAGCCCGACTAGCGGGGGGGCCGAGACCCAGTACTTC.

This chain joins TRBV7-2 and TRBJ2-2; TRBD1 agrees at 10 bases. This CDR3 has 16 amino acids. Germline CDR1 reads SGHTA; CDR2 reads FQGNSA. Germline trimming cut 5 bases from V and 6 bases from J; bases unmatched to any gene: 9. CDR3 nucleotide sequence: TGTGCCAGCAGCCTCCGACAGGGGGCGCAGGCCGGGGAGCTGTTTTTT. Amino acids: CASSLRQGAQAGELFF.

CDR3 DNA sequence: TGTGCCAACATGGGTAGGGTCTACGAGCAGTACTTC. The encoded protein is CANMGRVYEQYF. This chain joins TRBV28 and TRBJ2-7; the D is unclear. Germline V lookup: CDR1 MDHEN, CDR2 SYDVKM. The V gene lost 10 bases and the J gene lost 3 bases, with 13 bases spanning the gap. This CDR3 contains 12 residues.

V is TRBV7-9 and J is TRBJ2-7; a weak D match, TRBD1 (6 bases). Germline CDR1 SEHNR, CDR2 FQNEAQ (reference sequence). Trimming removed 4 bases from V and 2 bases from J, with 12 bases in between. This CDR3 region has 14 residues. In DNA form, the CDR3 reads TGTGCCAGCAGCTCCCGACAGGAAACCTACGAGCAGTACTTC. Its protein product is CASSSRQETYEQYF.

The gene calls are TRBV7-9 and TRBJ2-3; no clear D. Germline V gives CDR1 SEHNR, CDR2 FQNEAQ (reference sequence). Trimming shortened V by 10 bases and J by 6 bases, and 14 bases separated the two germline ends. The CDR3 spans 12 residues. CDR3 in amino acids: CATSGYEDTQYF. The CDR3 coding sequence is TGTGCCACCTCGGGCTATGAGGATACGCAGTATTTT. Full variable domain (rest looked up from reference TRBV7-9 and TRBJ2-3): DTGVSQNPRHKITKRGQNVTFRCDPISEHNRLYWYRQTLGQGPEFLTYFQNEAQLEKSRLLSDRFSAERPKGSFSTLEIQRTEQGDSAMYLCATSGYEDTQYFGPGTRLTVL.

This clonotype is a singleton in its sample. V and J are TRBV29-1 and TRBJ1-1; D uncertain. V was cut by 6 bases and J by 0 bases, with 5 bases left in between. This CDR3 region has 11 residues. The V gene's germline CDR1 is SQVTM and CDR2 ANQGSEA. The CDR3, as DNA: TGCAGCGTAGGGATGAACACTGAAGCTTTCTTT. This gives the protein CSVGMNTEAFF.

This chain links TRBV21-1 with TRBJ1-4. TRBV21-1 corresponds to a pseudogene. CDR3 length: 15 residues. The CDR3: CANLFRGTVNEKLFF. CDR3 bases: TGTGCCAACCTTTTCCGGGGGACTGTAAATGAAAAACTGTTTTTT.